A single T cell receptor beta chain is shown here with its context. The sample comes from a study of cytomegalovirus exposure and HLA in healthy donors. The overall study: In a later analysis, it was reported that the 110 or so validation repertoires had been produced on the same platform as the 670 or so repertoires belonging to the first cohort.

The CDR3 spans 17 residues. Germline CDR1 reads SGHTA; CDR2 reads FQGTGA. J lost 3 bases, V lost 5 bases, and 10 bases had no gene match. Clones were read by immunoSEQ multiplex PCR, and TCRdb kept only the in-frame ones, dropping some. Of some 68,000 clones in the sample, roughly 94% are singletons; the top ten hold under 1.5%. The chain employs TRBV7-3 and TRBJ2-1, with 10 nucleotides matching TRBD2. Sequencing used PBMCs. The sequence was collected from a man between 18 and 35 years old in good health and CMV-seropositive. Here the CDR3 DNA reads TGTGCCAGCAGCCTCCGGACTAGCGGACCTTTCTACAATGAGCAGTTCTTC. Amino acids: CASSLRTSGPFYNEQFF.